This entry is about one T cell receptor beta chain. The antigen remains undetermined. Clones were sequenced by immunoSEQ multiplex PCR, and TCRdb holds only the in-frame ones, with some missing. Counted here are 65,000 to 80,000 clones, about 90% occurring once; the ten biggest clones make up approximately 15%. The data derive from a study of OX40 agonist ivuxolimab in advanced cancers. Study-wide points: In the 0.1 to 3.0 mg/kg range, CD4+ and CD8+ blood T cells had expanded clonally by week 6.

Trimming pared 2 bases from V and 6 bases from J, leaving 13 bases between. Germline CDR1 and CDR2: SGHTA and FQGTGA. CDR3 size: 15 residues. This TCR derives from an adult with an advanced solid tumor such as melanoma, head and neck, liver or kidney cancer. Here the sequenced sample was CD4+ or CD8+ T cells sorted from blood, taken in a trial of the OX40 agonist ivuxolimab. The chain has TRBV7-3 and TRBJ2-2, with D possibly matching TRBD2 (6 bases). The CDR3 sequence: CASSLDSAGSGELFF. The CDR3 DNA reads TGTGCCAGCAGCTTAGACAGTGCGGGGTCCGGGGAGCTGTTTTTT.